One and the same sample provided the 4 T cell receptor beta chains below, sequenced in a study of tumor T cells in aggressive B-cell lymphoma. Some clones are missing from TCRdb's copy, which holds only in-frame ones; the method was immunoSEQ multiplex PCR. This table has about 3,200 clones, roughly nine tenths appearing once. The sample consisted of tumor tissue. The receptors come from an adult with diffuse large B cell lymphoma.

The genes are TRBV2 and TRBJ1-4; D possibly corresponds to TRBD1 (5 bases). The CDR3 spans 14 residues. The germline V gene has CDR1 SNHLY and CDR2 FYNNEI. V was trimmed by 6 bases and J by 4 bases, leaving 12 bases between them. CDR3 coding DNA: TGTGCCAGCAGCTACAGGTCCGATAATGAAAAACTGTTTTTT. It translates to CASSYRSDNEKLFF.

This clone was recorded once. The gene calls are TRBV5-6 and TRBJ2-7; TRBD1 matches 10 bases. The CDR3 totals 14 residues. CDR1 and CDR2 (germline): SGHDT, YYEEEE. Trimming at V came to 4 bases and at J to 7 bases, leaving 8 bases not matched to a gene. CDR3 bases: TGTGCCAGCAGCGCCATGACAGGGGGCTATGAGCAGTACTTC. Translating it yields CASSAMTGGYEQYF.

This clone appeared once. A junction end diverges from the germline sequence, so it may reflect a read error. The chain carries TRBV7-2 and TRBJ1-4; TRBD1 might be the D (5 bases). Germline V gene lookup returns CDR1 SGHTA and CDR2 FQGNSA. There are 14 residues in the CDR3. CDR3 sequence (DNA): TGTGCCAGCAGCTTACAGGGCCCGCCGGAAAAATTGTTTTTT. Translated: CASSLQGPPEKLFF.

J is TRBJ2-1 and V is TRBV10-3; 8 bases are a match to TRBD1. The CDR3 is 17 amino acids. Trimming removed 5 bases from V and 0 bases from J; junction bases left unmatched: 9. Germline V gene sequence: CDR1 ENHRY, CDR2 SYGVKD. The CDR3 nucleotides read TGTGCCATCAGTTCCCCGGGGACAGGAGTCTCCTACAATGAGCAGTTCTTC. It encodes CAISSPGTGVSYNEQFF.